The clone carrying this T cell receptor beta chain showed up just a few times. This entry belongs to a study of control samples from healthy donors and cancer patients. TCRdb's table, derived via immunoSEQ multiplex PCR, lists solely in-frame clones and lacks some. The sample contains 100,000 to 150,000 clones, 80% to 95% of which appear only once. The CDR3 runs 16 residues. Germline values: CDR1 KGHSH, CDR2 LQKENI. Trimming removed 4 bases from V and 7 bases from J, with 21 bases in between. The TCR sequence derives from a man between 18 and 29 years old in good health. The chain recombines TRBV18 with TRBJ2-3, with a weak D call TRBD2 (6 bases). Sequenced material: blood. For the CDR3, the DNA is TGTGCCAGCTCACTCGATGGGGGGAAGAGGCGGTATACGCAGTATTTT. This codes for CASSLDGGKRRYTQYF. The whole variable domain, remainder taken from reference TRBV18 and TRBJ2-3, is NAGVMQNPRHLVRRRGQEARLRCSPMKGHSHVYWYRQLPEEGLKFMVYLQKENIIDESGMPKERFSAEFPKEGPSILRIQQVVRGDSAAYFCASSLDGGKRRYTQYFGPGTRLTVL.